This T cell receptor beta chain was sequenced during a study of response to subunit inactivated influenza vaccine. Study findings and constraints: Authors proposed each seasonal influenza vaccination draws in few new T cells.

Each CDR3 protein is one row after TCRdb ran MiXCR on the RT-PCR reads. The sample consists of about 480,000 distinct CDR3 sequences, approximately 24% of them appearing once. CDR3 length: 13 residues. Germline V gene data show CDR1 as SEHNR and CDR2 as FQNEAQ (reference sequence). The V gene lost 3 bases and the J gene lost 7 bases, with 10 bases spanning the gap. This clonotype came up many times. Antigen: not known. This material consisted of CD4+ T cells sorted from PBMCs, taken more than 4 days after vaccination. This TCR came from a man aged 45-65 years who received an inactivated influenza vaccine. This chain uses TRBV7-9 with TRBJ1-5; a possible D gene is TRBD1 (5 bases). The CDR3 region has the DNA TGTGCCAGCAGCTTCGGATGGGGCCAGCCCCAGCATTTT. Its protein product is CASSFGWGQPQHF.